This T cell receptor (beta chain) was documented in a study of blood T cell repertoires in COVID-19. Study information: Spain, Italy and the United States supplied samples that represented acute and convalescent COVID-19. PBMCs, B-cell-depleted T cells, or T cells were the source of the cDNA or gDNA that made up the material.

The Seattle patients, enrolled during active infection, were followed longitudinally. Sequencing used immunoSEQ multiplex PCR; TCRdb keeps in-frame clones, though not all of them. This table holds 300,000 to 350,000 clones, roughly 88% found once. Material for sequencing was peripheral blood. This TCR was recovered from a woman in her twenties or thirties with COVID-19, enrolled during active disease.

CDR3 sequence (DNA): TGTGCCAGCAGTTTTAGAGGGAATAGCAATCAGCCCCAGCATTTT. Its translation is CASSFRGNSNQPQHF. This chain links TRBV27 with TRBJ1-5; D remains ambiguous. Trimming stripped 3 bases from V and 0 bases from J, with 9 bases between. Per the germline V gene, CDR1 is MNHEY and CDR2 is SMNVEV (reference sequence). The CDR3 sequence is 15 residues long.